The rows below give T cell receptor beta chains drawn from one sample of a study of shared clonotypes between healthy human individuals. TCRdb keeps only in-frame clones here, not all; method: immunoSEQ multiplex PCR. The data hold 2 million to 3 million clones, with more than 85% observed a single time. The sample comprised naive CD4+ T cells from PBMCs. The receptors originated from a man aged 18 to 30 in good health. Some clones in this sample may be carry-over from other donors' samples. CDR3s include the opening cysteine and the closing phenylalanine or tryptophan. A D gene is named only where the DNA matches it firmly. Size tells how often a clone was seen (once, few, many) or the class of an expanded clone, and some rows leave it out.

j_gene	len	abundance	d_gene	v_gene	CDR3nt	CDR3aa
TRBJ2-1	16	NA	NA	TRBV5-1	TGCGCCAGCAGCCTGGTGCCCGGGGCGGCCTACAATGAGCAGTTCTTC	CASSLVPGAAYNEQFF
TRBJ2-3	14	NA	NA	TRBV5-1	TGCGCCAGCAGCCCAAGACTATCCACAGATACGCAGTATTTT	CASSPRLSTDTQYF
TRBJ2-1	15	NA	NA	TRBV7-2	TGTGCCAGCAGCAGGGCAGCGGTCTCCTACAATGAGCAGTTCTTC	CASSRAAVSYNEQFF
TRBJ1-5	13	NA	NA	TRBV19	TGTGCCAGTAAGGGACGAGAGAATCAGCCCCAGCATTTT	CASKGRENQPQHF
TRBJ2-7	13	NA	NA	TRBV2	TGTGCCAGCAGCCGGGACATACTCTACGAGCAGTACTTC	CASSRDILYEQYF
TRBJ2-5	12	NA	NA	TRBV18	TGTGCCAGCTCCCGGACACAAGAGACCCAGTACTTC	CASSRTQETQYF
TRBJ2-5	16	NA	NA	TRBV7-9	TGTGCCAGCAGCTTAGGAATAGGGAGTATCCAAGAGACCCAGTACTTC	CASSLGIGSIQETQYF
TRBJ1-1	14	NA	TRBD1	TRBV28	TGTGCCAGCAGGCCAGGGGGATTGAACACTGAAGCTTTCTTT	CASRPGGLNTEAFF
TRBJ1-2	15	NA	NA	TRBV14	TGTGCCAGCAGTCCACCTCAGGCCCGACAATATGGCTACACCTTC	CASSPPQARQYGYTF
TRBJ2-2	14	NA	NA	TRBV28	TGTGCCAGCAGTTTGTTTTGGGGTGGCGGGGAGCTGTTTTTT	CASSLFWGGGELFF
TRBJ2-3	16	NA	TRBD2	TRBV19	TGTGCCAGTAGTCCCCCCCCGGGACTAGGGACAGATACGCAGTATTTT	CASSPPPGLGTDTQYF
TRBJ1-2	13	NA	NA	TRBV5-1	TGCGCCAGCTCTCAGCGCAGGTCTGGTGGCTACACCTTC	CASSQRRSGGYTF
TRBJ1-2	11	once	NA	TRBV29-1	TGCAGCGTTGAAGACGGGTCTGGCTACACCTTC	CSVEDGSGYTF
TRBJ1-6	13	NA	NA	TRBV28	TGTGCCAGCAGCCTAGGGGTGTGGTCACCCCTCCACTTT	CASSLGVWSPLHF
TRBJ1-1	15	once	NA	TRBV28	TGTGCCAGCAGTTTGGGGGGGCAGCCGAACACTGAAGCTTTCTTT	CASSLGGQPNTEAFF
TRBJ2-1	14	NA	NA	TRBV28	TGTGCCAGCCTAAGGGGGGGCTCCTACAATGAGCAGTTCTTC	CASLRGGSYNEQFF
TRBJ2-7	14	NA	NA	TRBV5-4	TGTGCCAGCAGTCGTGGGGGGAGCTCCTACGAGCAGTACTTC	CASSRGGSSYEQYF
TRBJ1-5	15	few	TRBD1	TRBV7-9	TGTGCCAGCAGCTCCGGGACAGGAGGCAATCAGCCCCAGCATTTT	CASSSGTGGNQPQHF
TRBJ1-1	14	NA	NA	TRBV5-1	TGCGCCAGCAGCTTCACCGGGGAAATCACTGAAGCTTTCTTT	CASSFTGEITEAFF
TRBJ1-1	13	few	NA	TRBV7-7	TGTGCCAGCAGCTTAGGATTAGACACTGAAGCTTTCTTT	CASSLGLDTEAFF
TRBJ2-5	15	NA	NA	TRBV5-4	TGTGCCAGCAGCTTGGTAGGGGTCCCCGATGAGACCCAGTACTTC	CASSLVGVPDETQYF
TRBJ2-1	14	NA	NA	TRBV7-3	TGTGCCAGCAGCTCCGGGACGGACTACAATGAGCAGTTCTTC	CASSSGTDYNEQFF
TRBJ2-1	15	NA	TRBD2	TRBV30	TGTGCCTGGATCGCGACTAGCGGGAGGCGGGGTGAGCAGTTCTTC	CAWIATSGRRGEQFF